Following are 3 T cell receptor beta chains from one sample sequenced in a study of blood T cell repertoires in COVID-19. Clones were sequenced by immunoSEQ multiplex PCR, and TCRdb holds only the in-frame ones, with some missing. The sample includes fewer than 400,000 clones, 85% of them seen just once. The sequencing sample was made of peripheral blood. The receptors here all came from a woman younger than 30 with acute or convalescent COVID-19.

The J gene is TRBJ1-1, the V gene TRBV28, with D uncertain. Germline loops: CDR1 MDHEN, CDR2 SYDVKM. The CDR3 consists of 11 residues. V was cut by 7 bases and J by 5 bases, with 8 bases left in between. DNA for the CDR3: TGTGCCAGCAACAGAAGGACTGAAGCTTTCTTT. It encodes CASNRRTEAFF.

This sequence joins TRBV7-9 and TRBJ2-5; TRBD2 matches 7 bases. Trimming took 4 bases from V and 1 from J; bases not matched to a gene: 3. There are 14 residues in the CDR3. Germline loops: CDR1 SEHNR, CDR2 FQNEAQ (reference sequence). Written as DNA, the CDR3 is TGTGCCAGCAGCTCAAGGACTAGCCAAGAGACCCAGTACTTC. Translation: CASSSRTSQETQYF. The variable domain in full, with the rest retrieved from reference TRBV7-9 and TRBJ2-5, is DTGVSQNPRHKITKRGQNVTFRCDPISEHNRLYWYRQTLGQGPEFLTYFQNEAQLEKSRLLSDRFSAERPKGSFSTLEIQRTEQGDSAMYLCASSSRTSQETQYFGPGTRLLVL.

CDR3 sequence: CASSAGQGHNQPQHF. Written as DNA, the CDR3 is TGTGCCAGCAGCGCGGGACAGGGGCATAATCAGCCCCAGCATTTT. The chain recombines TRBV9 with TRBJ1-5, with TRBD1 matching over 10 bases. The CDR3 has 15 residues. Looked up from germline, CDR1 is SGDLS and CDR2 is YYNGEE. The junction had 4 bases not matched to a gene; V was cut back by 3 bases and J by 4 bases.